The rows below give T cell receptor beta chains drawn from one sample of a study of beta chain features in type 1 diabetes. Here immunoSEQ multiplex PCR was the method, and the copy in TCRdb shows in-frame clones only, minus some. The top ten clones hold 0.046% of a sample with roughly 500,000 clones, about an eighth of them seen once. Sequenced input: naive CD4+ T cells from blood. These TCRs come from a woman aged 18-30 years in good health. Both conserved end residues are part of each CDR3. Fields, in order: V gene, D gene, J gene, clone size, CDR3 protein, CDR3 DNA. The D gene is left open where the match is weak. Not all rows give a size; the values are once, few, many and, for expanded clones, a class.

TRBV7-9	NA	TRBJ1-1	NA	CASSLPGTGRTEAFF	TGTGCCAGCAGCTTACCCGGCACAGGGAGAACTGAAGCTTTCTTT
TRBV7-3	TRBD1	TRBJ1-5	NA	CASSSTGGFQPQHF	TGTGCCAGCAGTTCTACAGGGGGGTTTCAGCCCCAGCATTTT
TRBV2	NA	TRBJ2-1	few	CASTRSSYNEQFF	TGTGCCAGCACCAGGAGCTCCTACAATGAGCAGTTCTTC
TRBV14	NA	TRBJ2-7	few	CASSQGAGWNQKAYEQYF	TGTGCCAGCAGCCAAGGGGCAGGCTGGAATCAAAAAGCCTACGAGCAGTACTTC
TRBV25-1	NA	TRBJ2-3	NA	CASSERLGSDTQYF	TGTGCCAGCAGTGAACGGCTAGGTTCAGATACGCAGTATTTT
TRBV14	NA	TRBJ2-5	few	CASSPFEGRETQYF	TGTGCCAGCAGCCCGTTTGAGGGTAGGGAGACCCAGTACTTC
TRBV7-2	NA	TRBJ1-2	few	CASRGAGIYGYTF	TGTGCCAGCAGGGGGGCAGGAATCTATGGCTACACCTTC
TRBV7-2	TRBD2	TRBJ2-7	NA	CASSEGASGAAYEQYF	TGTGCCAGCAGCGAGGGAGCTAGCGGGGCTGCCTACGAGCAGTACTTC
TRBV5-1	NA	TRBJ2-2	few	CASSLEDFTGELFF	TGCGCCAGCAGCTTGGAGGATTTCACCGGGGAGCTGTTTTTT
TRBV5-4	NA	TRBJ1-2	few	CASRSGGGANYGYTF	TGTGCCAGCAGGTCTGGCGGGGGAGCTAACTATGGCTACACCTTC
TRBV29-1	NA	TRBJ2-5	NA	CSVGGVLETQYF	TGCAGCGTTGGGGGCGTATTGGAGACCCAGTACTTC